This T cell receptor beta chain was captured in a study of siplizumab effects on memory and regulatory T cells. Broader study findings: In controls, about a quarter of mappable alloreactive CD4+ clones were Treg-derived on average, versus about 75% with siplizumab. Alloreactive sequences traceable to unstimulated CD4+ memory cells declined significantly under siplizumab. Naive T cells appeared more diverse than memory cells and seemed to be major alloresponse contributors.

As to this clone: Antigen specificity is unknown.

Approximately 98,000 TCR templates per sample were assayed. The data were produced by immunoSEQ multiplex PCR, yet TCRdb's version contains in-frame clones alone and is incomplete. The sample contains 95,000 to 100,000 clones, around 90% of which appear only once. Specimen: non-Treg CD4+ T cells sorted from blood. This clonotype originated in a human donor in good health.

CDR3 protein: CASSLLSGGEQYF. CDR3 in DNA: TGTGCCAGCAGCTTACTTTCTGGGGGCGAGCAGTACTTC. The chain is built from TRBV7-3 and TRBJ2-7; D may be TRBD1 or TRBD2 (5 bases each). Germline-derived CDR1 and CDR2 are SGHTA and FQGTGA. Trimming left V 2 bases short and J 6 bases short, with 11 bases between. The CDR3 is 13 amino acids.